This TCR beta chain was captured by sequencing in a study of T cell responses to AZD1222 COVID-19 vaccine. Study-level findings and limits: Donors, mostly white British, included more females; clonal diversity was possibly underestimated. Of spike-specific TCRs, nearly half reportedly target regions left unmutated in variants.

The ends lost 0 bases at V and 8 bases at J; junction bases unmatched: 11. The CDR3 covers 17 residues. Germline V gene data show CDR1 as SGHTA and CDR2 as FQGTGA. Notes on this clone: The target antigen is unknown.

This table comes from immunoSEQ multiplex PCR, and its TCRdb copy is limited to in-frame clones, with some not included. The sample has tens of thousands of clones; roughly 87% are singletons. V usage is TRBV7-3 and J usage is TRBJ2-3; TRBD2 matches 10 bases. The clonotype was recovered from an adult who received the AZD1222 COVID-19 vaccine. Source: peripheral blood, taken 28 days after the second AZD1222 dose. The CDR3 reads CASSLTSLAGVGGTQYF. The CDR3, as DNA: TGTGCCAGCAGCTTAACATCCCTAGCGGGGGTGGGAGGTACGCAGTATTTT.